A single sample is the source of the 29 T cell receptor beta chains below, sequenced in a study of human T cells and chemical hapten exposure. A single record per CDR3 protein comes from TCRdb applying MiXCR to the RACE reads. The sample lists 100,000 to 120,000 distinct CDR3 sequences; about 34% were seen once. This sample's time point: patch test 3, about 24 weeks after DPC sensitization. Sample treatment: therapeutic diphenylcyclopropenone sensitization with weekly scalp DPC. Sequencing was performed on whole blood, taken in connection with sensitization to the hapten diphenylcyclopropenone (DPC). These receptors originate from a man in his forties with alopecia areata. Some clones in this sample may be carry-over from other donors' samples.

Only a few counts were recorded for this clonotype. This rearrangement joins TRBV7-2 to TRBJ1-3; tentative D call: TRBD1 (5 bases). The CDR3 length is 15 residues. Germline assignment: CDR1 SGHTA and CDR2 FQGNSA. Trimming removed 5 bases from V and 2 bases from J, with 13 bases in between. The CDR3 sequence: CASSPHPGTGNTIYF. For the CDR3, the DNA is TGTGCCAGCAGCCCTCATCCAGGGACTGGAAACACCATATATTTT.

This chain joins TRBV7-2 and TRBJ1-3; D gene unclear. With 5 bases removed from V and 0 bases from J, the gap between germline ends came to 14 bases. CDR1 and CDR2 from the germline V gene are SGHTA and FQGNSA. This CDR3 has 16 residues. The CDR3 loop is CASSLAPVDSGNTIYF. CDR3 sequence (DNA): TGTGCCAGCAGCCTCGCACCAGTGGACTCTGGAAACACCATATATTTT.

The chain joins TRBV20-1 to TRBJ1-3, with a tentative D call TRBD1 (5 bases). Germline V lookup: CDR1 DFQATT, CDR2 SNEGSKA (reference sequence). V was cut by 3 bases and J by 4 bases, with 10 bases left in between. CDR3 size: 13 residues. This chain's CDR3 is CSASQGAGNTIYF. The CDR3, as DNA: TGCAGTGCTAGTCAGGGTGCAGGAAACACCATATATTTT.

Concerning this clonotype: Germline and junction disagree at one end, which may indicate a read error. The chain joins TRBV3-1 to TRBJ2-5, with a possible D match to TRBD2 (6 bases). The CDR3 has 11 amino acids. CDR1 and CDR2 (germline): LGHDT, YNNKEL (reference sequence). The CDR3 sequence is CASSQGDRGNF. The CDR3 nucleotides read TGTGCCAGCAGCCAAGGTGATCGGGGGAACTTC.

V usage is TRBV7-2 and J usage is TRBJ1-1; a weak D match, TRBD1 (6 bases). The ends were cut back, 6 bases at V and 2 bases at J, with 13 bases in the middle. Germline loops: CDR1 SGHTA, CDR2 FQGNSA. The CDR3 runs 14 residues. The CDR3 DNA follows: TGTGCCAGCAGAACTAGACAGGACAACACTGAAGCTTTCTTT. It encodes CASRTRQDNTEAFF.

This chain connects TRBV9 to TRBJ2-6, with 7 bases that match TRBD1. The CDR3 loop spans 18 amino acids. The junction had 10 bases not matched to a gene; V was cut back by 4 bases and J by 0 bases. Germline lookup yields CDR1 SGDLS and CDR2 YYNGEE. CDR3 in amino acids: CASSLLGQTSSGANVLTF. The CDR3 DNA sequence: TGTGCCAGCAGCCTCCTGGGACAGACGAGCTCTGGGGCCAACGTCCTGACTTTC.

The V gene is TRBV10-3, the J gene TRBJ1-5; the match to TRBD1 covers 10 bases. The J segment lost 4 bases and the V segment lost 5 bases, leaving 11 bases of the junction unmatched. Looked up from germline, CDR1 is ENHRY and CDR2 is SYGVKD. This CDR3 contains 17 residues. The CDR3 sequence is CAISLRWSGQGNQPQHF. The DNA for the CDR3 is TGTGCCATCAGTTTAAGGTGGTCGGGACAGGGGAATCAGCCCCAGCATTTT.

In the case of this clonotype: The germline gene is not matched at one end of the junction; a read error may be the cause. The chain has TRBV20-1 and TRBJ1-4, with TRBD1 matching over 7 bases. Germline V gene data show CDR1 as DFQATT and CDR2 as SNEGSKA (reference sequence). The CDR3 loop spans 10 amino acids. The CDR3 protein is CSARGTELFF. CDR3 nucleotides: TGCAGTGCCAGAGGGACAGAACTGTTTTTT.

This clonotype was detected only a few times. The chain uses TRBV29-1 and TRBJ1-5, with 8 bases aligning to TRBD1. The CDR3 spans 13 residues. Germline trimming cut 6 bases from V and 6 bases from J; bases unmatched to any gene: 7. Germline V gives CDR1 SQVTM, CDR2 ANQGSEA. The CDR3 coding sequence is TGCAGCGTCGGCGGACAGGGCGGTCAGCCCCAGCATTTT. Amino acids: CSVGGQGGQPQHF.

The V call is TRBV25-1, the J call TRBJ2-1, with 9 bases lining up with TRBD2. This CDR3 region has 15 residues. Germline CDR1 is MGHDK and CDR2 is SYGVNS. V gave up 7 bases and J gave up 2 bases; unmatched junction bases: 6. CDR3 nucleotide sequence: TGTGCCAGCACCGATAGCGGGGGACCCTACAATGAGCAGTTCTTC. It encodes CASTDSGGPYNEQFF.

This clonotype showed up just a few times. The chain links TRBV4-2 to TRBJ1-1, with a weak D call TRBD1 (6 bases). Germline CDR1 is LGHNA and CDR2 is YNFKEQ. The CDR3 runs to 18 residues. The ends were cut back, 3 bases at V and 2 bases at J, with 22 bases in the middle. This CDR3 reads CASSHPRGGANFNTEAFF. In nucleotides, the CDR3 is TGTGCCAGCAGCCACCCCAGGGGAGGGGCCAACTTTAACACTGAAGCTTTCTTT.

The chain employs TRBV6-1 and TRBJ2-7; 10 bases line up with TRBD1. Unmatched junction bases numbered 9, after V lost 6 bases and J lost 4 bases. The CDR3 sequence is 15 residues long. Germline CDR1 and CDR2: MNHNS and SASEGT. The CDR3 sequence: CASRGRGQGSYEQYV. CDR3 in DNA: TGTGCCAGCAGGGGACGGGGACAGGGGTCTTACGAGCAGTACGTC.

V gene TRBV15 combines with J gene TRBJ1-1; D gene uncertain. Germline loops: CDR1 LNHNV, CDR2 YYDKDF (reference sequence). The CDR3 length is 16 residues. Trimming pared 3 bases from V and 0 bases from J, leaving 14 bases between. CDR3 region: CATSRPGGKLNTEAFF. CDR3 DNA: TGTGCCACCAGCAGGCCAGGAGGGAAGTTGAACACTGAAGCTTTCTTT.

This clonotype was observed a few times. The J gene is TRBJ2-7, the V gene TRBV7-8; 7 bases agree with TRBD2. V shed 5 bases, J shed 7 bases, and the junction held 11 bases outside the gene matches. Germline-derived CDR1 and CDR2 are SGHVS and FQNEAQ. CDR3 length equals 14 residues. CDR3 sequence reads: CASSLTSSGMEQYF. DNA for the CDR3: TGTGCCAGCAGCCTGACTAGCTCGGGTATGGAGCAGTACTTC.

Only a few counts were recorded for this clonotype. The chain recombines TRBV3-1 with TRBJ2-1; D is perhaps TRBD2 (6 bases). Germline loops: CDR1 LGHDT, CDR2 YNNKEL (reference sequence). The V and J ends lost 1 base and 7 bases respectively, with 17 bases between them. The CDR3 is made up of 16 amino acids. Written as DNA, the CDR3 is TGTGCCAGCAGCCAAGCGTGGGACTCCCCCCGGAATGAGCAGTTCTTC. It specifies CASSQAWDSPRNEQFF.

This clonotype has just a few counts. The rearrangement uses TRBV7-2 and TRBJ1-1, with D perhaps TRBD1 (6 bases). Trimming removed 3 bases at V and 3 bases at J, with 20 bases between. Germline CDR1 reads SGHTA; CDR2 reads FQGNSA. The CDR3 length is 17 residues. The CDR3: CASSFTWAQGPHTEAFF. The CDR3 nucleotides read TGTGCCAGCAGCTTCACTTGGGCACAGGGACCCCACACTGAAGCTTTCTTT.

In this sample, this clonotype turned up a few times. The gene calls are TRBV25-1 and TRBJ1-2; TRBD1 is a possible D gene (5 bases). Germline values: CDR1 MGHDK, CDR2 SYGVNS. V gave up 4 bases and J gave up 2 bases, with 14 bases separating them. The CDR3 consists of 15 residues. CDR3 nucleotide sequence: TGTGCCAGCAGTGCTCCGGGACTTCTAAACTATGGCTACACCTTC. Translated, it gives CASSAPGLLNYGYTF.

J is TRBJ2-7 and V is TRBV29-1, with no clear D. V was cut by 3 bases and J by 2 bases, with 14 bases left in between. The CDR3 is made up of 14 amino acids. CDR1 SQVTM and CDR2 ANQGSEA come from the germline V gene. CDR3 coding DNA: TGCAGCGTTGAGGGCAGCACTTATCCCTACGAGCAGTACTTC. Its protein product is CSVEGSTYPYEQYF.

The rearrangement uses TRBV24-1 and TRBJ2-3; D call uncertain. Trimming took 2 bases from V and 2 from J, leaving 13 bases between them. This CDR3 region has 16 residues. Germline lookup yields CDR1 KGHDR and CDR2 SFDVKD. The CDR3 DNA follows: TGTGCCACCAGTGATTCGGCGGAACCAACCACAGATACGCAGTATTTT. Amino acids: CATSDSAEPTTDTQYF.

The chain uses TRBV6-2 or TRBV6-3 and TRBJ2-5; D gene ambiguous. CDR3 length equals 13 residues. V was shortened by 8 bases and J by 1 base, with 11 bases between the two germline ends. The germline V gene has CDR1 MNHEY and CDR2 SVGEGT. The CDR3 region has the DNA TGTGCCAGCGCCCGAGGACCCCAAGAGACCCAGTACTTC. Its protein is CASARGPQETQYF.

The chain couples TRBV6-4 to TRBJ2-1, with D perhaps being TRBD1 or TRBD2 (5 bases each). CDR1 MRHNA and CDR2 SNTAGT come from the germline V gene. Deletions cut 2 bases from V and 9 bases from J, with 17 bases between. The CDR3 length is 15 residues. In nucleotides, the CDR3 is TGTGCCAGCAGTGACGAGGACACTAGTTCTAGTGAGCAGTTCTTC. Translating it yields CASSDEDTSSSEQFF.

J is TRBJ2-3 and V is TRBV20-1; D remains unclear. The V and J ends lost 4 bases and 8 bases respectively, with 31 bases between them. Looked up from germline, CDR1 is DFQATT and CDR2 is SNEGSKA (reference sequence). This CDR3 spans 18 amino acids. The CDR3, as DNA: TGCAGTGCTAACCAACCCCAAAGCCGACCCGCTCTTGCTGGTACGCAGTATTTT. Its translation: CSANQPQSRPALAGTQYF.

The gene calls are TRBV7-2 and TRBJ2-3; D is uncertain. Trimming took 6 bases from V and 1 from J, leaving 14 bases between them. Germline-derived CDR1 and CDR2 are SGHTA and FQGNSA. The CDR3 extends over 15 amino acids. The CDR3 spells CASSNQAVGTDTQYF. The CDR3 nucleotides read TGTGCCAGCAGTAACCAAGCCGTGGGCACAGATACGCAGTATTTT. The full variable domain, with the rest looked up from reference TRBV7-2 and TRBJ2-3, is GAGVSQSPSNKVTEKGKDVELRCDPISGHTALYWYRQSLGQGLEFLIYFQGNSAPDKSGLPSDRFSAERTGGSVSTLTIQRTQQEDSAVYLCASSNQAVGTDTQYFGPGTRLTVL.

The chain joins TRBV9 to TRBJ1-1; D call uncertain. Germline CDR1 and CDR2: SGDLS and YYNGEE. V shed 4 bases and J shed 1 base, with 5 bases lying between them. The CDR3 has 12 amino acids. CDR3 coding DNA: TGTGCCAGCAGCAGTGGGAACACTGAAGCTTTCTTT. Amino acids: CASSSGNTEAFF.

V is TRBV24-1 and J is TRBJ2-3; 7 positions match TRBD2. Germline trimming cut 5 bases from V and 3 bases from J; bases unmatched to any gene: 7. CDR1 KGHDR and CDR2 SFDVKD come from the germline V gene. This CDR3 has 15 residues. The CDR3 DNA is TGTGCCACCAGTGGATGGCGGGAGCGGACAGATACGCAGTATTTT. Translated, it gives CATSGWRERTDTQYF.

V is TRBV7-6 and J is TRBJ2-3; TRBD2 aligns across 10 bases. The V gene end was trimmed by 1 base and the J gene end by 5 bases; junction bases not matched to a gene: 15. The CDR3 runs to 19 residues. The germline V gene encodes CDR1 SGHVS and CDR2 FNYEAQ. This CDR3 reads CASSLDSSGSAGAVDTQYF. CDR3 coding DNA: TGTGCCAGCAGCTTAGATTCTAGCGGGAGTGCCGGGGCGGTAGATACGCAGTATTTT.

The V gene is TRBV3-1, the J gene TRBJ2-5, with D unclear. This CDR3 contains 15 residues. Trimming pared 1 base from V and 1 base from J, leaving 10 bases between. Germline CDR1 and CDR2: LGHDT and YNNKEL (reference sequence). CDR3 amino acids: CASSQVIGPQETQYF. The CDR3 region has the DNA TGTGCCAGCAGCCAAGTTATCGGCCCCCAAGAGACCCAGTACTTC.

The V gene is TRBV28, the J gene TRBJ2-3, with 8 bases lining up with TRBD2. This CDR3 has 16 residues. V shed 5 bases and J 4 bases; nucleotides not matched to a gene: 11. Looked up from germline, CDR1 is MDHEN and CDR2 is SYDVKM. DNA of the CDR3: TGTGCCAGCAGTCCCGCCGGGGGGGGCCGGGCAGATACGCAGTATTTT. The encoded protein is CASSPAGGGRADTQYF.

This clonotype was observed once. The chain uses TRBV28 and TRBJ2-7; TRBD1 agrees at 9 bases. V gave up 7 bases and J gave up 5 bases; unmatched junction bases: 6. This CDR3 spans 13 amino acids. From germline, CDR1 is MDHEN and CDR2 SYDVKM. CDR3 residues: CASTTTGGNEQYV. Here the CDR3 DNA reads TGTGCCAGCACCACGACAGGGGGGAACGAGCAGTACGTC.